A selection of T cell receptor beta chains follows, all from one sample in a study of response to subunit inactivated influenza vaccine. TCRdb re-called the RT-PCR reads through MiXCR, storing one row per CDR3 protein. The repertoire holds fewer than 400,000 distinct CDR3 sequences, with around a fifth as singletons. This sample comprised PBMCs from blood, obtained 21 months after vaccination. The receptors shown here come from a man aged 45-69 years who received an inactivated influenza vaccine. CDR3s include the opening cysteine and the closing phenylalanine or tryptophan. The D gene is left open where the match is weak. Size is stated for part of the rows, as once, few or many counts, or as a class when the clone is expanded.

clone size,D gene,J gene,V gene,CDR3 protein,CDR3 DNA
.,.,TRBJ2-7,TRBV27,CASSLGGGLAYEQYF,TGTGCCAGCAGTTTAGGTGGTGGCCTCGCCTACGAGCAGTACTTC
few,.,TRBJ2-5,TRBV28,CASSLIETQYF,TGTGCCAGCAGTTTGATAGAGACCCAGTACTTC
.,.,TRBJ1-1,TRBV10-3,CAIRAGDSNTEAFF,TGTGCCATCAGGGCAGGGGACTCGAACACTGAAGCTTTCTTT
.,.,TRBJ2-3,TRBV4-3,CASSQEGAPQYF,TGCGCCAGCAGCCAAGAGGGTGCCCCCCAGTATTTT
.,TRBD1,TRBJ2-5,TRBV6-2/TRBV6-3,CASSPWTGTETQYF,TGTGCCAGCAGTCCGTGGACAGGGACAGAGACCCAGTACTTC
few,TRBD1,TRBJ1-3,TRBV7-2,CASSPGQGASSGNTIYF,TGTGCCAGCAGCCCGGGACAGGGGGCCTCCTCTGGAAACACCATATATTTT
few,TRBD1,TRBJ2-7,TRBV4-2,CASSQDLGQNSYEQYF,TGTGCCAGCAGCCAAGATCTGGGACAGAACTCCTACGAGCAGTACTTC
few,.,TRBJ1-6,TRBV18,CASSRNGPSVPLHF,TGTGCCAGCTCACGAAACGGACCTTCCGTTCCCCTCCACTTT
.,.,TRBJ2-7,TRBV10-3,CATRVDSYEQYF,TGTGCCACCCGAGTTGACAGCTACGAGCAGTACTTC
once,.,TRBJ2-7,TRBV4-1,CASSQVGHYEQYF,TGCGCCAGCAGCCAAGTTGGGCACTACGAGCAGTACTTC
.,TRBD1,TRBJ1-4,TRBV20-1,CSASRDRLNEKLFF,TGCAGTGCTAGTAGGGACAGACTTAATGAAAAACTGTTTTTT
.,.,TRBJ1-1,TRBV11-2,CASSLVFPLYSGIENTEAFF,TGTGCCAGCAGCTTAGTGTTTCCGTTGTATTCGGGGATCGAGAACACTGAAGCTTTCTTT
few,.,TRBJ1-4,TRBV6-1,CASSETRSRSVGEKLFF,TGTGCCAGCAGCGAGACTCGTTCACGGTCCGTAGGAGAAAAACTGTTTTTT
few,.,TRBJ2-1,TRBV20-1,CSARAGRGPYNEQFF,TGCAGTGCTAGAGCAGGGCGGGGACCATACAATGAGCAGTTCTTC
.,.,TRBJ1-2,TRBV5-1,CASSLASTAGGYTF,TGCGCCAGCAGCTTGGCCTCCACGGCGGGTGGCTACACCTTC
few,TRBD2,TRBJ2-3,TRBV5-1,CASSLVFPLTSGKADTQYF,TGCGCCAGCAGCTTGGTTTTCCCCCTCACTAGCGGGAAGGCAGATACGCAGTATTTT
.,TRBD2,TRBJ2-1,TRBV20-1,CSALGLAGGNEQFF,TGCAGTGCTCTTGGACTAGCGGGAGGTAATGAGCAGTTCTTC
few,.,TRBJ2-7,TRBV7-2,CASSLSSFYEQYF,TGTGCCAGCAGCTTATCCAGCTTCTACGAGCAGTACTTC
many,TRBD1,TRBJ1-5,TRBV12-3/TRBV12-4,CASSFGQVSNQPQHF,TGTGCCAGCAGTTTCGGACAGGTTAGCAATCAGCCCCAGCATTTT
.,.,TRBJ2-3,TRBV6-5,CASSYPGTNTQYF,TGTGCCAGCAGTTACCCTGGGACAAATACGCAGTATTTT
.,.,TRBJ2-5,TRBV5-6,CASSLPGLSQETQYF,TGTGCCAGCAGCTTACCGGGACTCTCTCAAGAGACCCAGTACTTC
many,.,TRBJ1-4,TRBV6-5,CASSYGQINEKLFF,TGTGCCAGCAGTTACGGACAGATTAATGAAAAACTGTTTTTT
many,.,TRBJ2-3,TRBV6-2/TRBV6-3,CASSLTVTDTQYF,TGTGCCAGCAGCCTGACAGTCACAGATACGCAGTATTTT
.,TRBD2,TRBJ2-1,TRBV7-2,CASSFWRGVNNEQFF,TGTGCCAGCAGCTTTTGGCGGGGGGTCAACAATGAGCAGTTCTTC
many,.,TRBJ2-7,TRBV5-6,CASSLRASYEQYF,TGTGCCAGCAGCCTGAGGGCGTCCTACGAGCAGTACTTC
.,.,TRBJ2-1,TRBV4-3,CASSQDAGSNEQFF,TGCGCCAGCAGCCAAGATGCAGGGTCCAATGAGCAGTTCTTC